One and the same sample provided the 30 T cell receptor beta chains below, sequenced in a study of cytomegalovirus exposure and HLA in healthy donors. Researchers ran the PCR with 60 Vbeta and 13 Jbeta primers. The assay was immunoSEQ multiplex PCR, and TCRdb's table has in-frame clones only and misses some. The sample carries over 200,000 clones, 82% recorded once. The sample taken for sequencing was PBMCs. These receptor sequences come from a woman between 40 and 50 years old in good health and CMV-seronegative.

The CDR3 nucleotides are TGTGCCAGCAGGTCGGACAGGGAACATTCCTACGAGCAGTACTTC. Translated: CASRSDREHSYEQYF. The chain joins TRBV2 to TRBJ2-7, with 8 bases that match TRBD1. CDR3 length: 15 residues. Trimming cost V 6 bases and J 1 base; bases outside gene matches: 8. The germline gives CDR1 SNHLY, CDR2 FYNNEI.

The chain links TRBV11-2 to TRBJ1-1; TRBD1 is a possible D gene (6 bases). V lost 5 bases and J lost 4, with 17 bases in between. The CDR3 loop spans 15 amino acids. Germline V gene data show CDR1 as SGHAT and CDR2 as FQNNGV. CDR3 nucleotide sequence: TGTGCCAGCAGCCTCCTCCCCAGGGGATTCACTGAAGCTTTCTTT. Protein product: CASSLLPRGFTEAFF. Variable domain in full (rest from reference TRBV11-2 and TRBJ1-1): EAGVAQSPRYKIIEKRQSVAFWCNPISGHATLYWYQQILGQGPKLLIQFQNNGVVDDSQLPKDRFSAERLKGVDSTLKIQPAKLEDSAVYLCASSLLPRGFTEAFFGQGTRLTVV.

As DNA, the CDR3 is TGTGCCAGCAGCCCCACCAACAGGGGCATCTCTGGAAACACCATATATTTT. Encoded protein: CASSPTNRGISGNTIYF. This chain connects TRBV7-9 to TRBJ1-3, with 7 bases that match TRBD1. The junction had 10 bases not matched to a gene; V was cut back by 5 bases and J by 0 bases. CDR3 length: 17 amino acids. Germline-derived CDR1 and CDR2 are SEHNR and FQNEAQ (reference sequence).

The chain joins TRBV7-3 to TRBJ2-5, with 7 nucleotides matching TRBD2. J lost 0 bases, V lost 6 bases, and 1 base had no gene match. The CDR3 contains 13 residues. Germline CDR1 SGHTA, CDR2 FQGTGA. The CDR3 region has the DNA TGTGCCAGCAGGGGGACTAACCAAGAGACCCAGTACTTC. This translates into CASRGTNQETQYF.

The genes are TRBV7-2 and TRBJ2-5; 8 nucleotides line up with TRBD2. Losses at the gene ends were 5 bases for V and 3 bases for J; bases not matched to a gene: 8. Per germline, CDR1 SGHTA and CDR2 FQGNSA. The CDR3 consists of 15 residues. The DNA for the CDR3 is TGTGCCAGCAGCCCCAGCGGGGGAGGAAAAGAGACCCAGTACTTC. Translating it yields CASSPSGGGKETQYF.

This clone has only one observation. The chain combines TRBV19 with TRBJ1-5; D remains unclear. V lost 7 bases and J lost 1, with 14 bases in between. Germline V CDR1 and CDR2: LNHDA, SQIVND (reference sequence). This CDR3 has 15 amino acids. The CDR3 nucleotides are TGTGCCAGTACTGTAGTAATTCCGAGCAATCAGCCCCAGCATTTT. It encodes CASTVVIPSNQPQHF.

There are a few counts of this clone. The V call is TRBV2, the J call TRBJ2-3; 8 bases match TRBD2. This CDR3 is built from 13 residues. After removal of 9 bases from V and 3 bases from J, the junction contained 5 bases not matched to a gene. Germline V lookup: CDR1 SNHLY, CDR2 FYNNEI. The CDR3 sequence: CASLLAGTDTQYF. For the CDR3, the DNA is TGTGCCAGTCTGCTAGCGGGTACAGATACGCAGTATTTT.

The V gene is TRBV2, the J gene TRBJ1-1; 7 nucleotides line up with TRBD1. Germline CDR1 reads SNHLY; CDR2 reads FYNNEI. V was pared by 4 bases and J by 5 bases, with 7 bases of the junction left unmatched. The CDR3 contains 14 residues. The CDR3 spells CASSVEGAGTEAFF. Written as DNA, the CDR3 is TGTGCCAGCAGTGTTGAGGGGGCTGGGACTGAAGCTTTCTTT. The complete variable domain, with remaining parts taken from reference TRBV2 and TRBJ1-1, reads EPEVTQTPSHQVTQMGQEVILRCVPISNHLYFYWYRQILGQKVEFLVSFYNNEISEKSEIFDDQFSVERPDGSNFTLKIRSTKLEDSAMYFCASSVEGAGTEAFFGQGTRLTVV.

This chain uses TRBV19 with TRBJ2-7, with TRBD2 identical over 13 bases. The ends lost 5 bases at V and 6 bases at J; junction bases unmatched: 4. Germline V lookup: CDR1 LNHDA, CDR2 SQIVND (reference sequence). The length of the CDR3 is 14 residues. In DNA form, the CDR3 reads TGTGCCAGTAGTCCCTGGACTAGCGGGGGCGAGCAGTACTTC. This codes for CASSPWTSGGEQYF.

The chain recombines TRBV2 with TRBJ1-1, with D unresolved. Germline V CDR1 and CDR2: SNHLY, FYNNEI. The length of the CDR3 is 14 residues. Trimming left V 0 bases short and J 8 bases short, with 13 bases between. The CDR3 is CASSEALGRKEAFF. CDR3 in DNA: TGTGCCAGCAGTGAAGCGCTCGGTAGAAAAGAAGCTTTCTTT.

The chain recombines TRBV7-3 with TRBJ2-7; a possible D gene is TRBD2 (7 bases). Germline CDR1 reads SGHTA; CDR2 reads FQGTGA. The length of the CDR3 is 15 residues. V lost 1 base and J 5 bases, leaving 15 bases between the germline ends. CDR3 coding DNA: TGTGCCAGCAGCTTAATAGGGGGGGGTAGGAACGAGCAGTACTTC. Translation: CASSLIGGGRNEQYF.

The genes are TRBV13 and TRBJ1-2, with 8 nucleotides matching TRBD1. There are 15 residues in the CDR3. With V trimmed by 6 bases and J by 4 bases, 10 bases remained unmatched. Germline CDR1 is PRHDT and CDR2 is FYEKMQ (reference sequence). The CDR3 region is CASSFQGAGSYGYTF. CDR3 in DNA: TGTGCCAGCAGTTTCCAGGGGGCAGGTAGCTATGGCTACACCTTC.

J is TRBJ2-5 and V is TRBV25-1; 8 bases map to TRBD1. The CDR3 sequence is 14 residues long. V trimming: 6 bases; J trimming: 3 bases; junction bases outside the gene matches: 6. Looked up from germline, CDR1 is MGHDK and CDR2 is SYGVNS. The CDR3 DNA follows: TGTGCCAGCAGCGAGGCAGGGGGCAAAGAGACCCAGTACTTC. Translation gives CASSEAGGKETQYF.

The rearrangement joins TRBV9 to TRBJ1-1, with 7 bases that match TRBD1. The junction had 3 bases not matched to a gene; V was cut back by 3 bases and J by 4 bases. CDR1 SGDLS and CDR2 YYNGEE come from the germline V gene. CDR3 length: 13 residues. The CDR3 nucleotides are TGTGCCAGCAGCGCCCGACAGGGCACTGAAGCTTTCTTT. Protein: CASSARQGTEAFF. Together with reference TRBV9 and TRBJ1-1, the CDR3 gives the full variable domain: DSGVTQTPKHLITATGQRVTLRCSPRSGDLSVYWYQQSLDQGLQFLIQYYNGEERAKGNILERFSAQQFPDLHSELNLSSLELGDSALYFCASSARQGTEAFFGQGTRLTVV.

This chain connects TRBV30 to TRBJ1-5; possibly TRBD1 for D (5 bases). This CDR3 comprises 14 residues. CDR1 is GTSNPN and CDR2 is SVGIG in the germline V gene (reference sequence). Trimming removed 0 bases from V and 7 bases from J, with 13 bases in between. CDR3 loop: CAWSVWGETQPQHF. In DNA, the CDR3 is TGTGCCTGGAGTGTATGGGGGGAGACACAGCCCCAGCATTTT.

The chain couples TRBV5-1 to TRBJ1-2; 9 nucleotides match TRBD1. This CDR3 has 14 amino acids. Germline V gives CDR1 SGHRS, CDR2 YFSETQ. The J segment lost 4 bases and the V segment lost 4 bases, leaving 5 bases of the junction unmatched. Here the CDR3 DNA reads TGCGCCAGCAGCCCTACAGGGGGCAGCTATGGCTACACCTTC. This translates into CASSPTGGSYGYTF.

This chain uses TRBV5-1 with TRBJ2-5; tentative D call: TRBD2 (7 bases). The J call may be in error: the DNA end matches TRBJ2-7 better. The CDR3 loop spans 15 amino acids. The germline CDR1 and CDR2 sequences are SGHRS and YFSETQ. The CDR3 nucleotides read TGCGCCAGCAGCCATGGGGGGGCCAGGTCCTACGAGCAGTACTTC. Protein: CASSHGGARSYEQYF.

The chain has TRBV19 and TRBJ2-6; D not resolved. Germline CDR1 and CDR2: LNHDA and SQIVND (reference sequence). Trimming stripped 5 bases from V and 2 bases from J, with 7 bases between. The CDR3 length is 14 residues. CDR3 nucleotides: TGTGCCAGTAGTGGGCTTCCTGGGGCCAACGTCCTGACTTTC. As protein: CASSGLPGANVLTF.

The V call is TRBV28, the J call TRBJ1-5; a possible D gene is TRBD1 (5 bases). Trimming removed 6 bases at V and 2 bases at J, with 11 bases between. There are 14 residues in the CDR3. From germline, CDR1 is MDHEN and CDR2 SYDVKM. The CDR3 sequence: CASSKRGRNQPQHF. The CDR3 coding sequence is TGTGCCAGCAGCAAAAGGGGCCGCAATCAGCCCCAGCATTTT.

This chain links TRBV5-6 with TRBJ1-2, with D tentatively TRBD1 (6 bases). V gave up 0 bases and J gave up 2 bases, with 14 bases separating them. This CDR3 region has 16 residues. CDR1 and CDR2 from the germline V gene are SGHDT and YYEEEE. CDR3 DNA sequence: TGTGCCAGCAGCTTGGCCGGGGTGACAGGCAACTATGGCTACACCTTC. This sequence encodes CASSLAGVTGNYGYTF.

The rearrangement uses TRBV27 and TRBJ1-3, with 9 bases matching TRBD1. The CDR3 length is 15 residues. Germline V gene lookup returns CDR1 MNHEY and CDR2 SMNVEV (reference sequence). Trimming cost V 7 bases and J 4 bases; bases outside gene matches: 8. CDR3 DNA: TGTGCCAGCAAACCTGGGACAGGGTGGGGAAACACCATATATTTT. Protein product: CASKPGTGWGNTIYF.

The CDR3 coding sequence is TGTGCCAGCAGCGACTGGGGGACATATAACTATGGCTACACCTTC. The encoded protein is CASSDWGTYNYGYTF. The chain has TRBV28 and TRBJ1-2; D perhaps matches TRBD1 (6 bases). Germline V lookup: CDR1 MDHEN, CDR2 SYDVKM. V shed 6 bases and J shed 1 base, with 15 bases lying between them. The CDR3 loop spans 15 amino acids.

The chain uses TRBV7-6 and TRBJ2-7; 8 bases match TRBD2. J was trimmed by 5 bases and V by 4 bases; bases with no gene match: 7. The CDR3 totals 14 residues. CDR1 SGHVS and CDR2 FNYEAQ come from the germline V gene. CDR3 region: CASSSIAGRDEQYF. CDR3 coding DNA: TGTGCCAGCAGCTCCATAGCGGGAAGGGACGAGCAGTACTTC. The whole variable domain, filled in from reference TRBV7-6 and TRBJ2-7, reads GAGVSQSPRYKVTKRGQDVALRCDPISGHVSLYWYRQALGQGPEFLTYFNYEAQQDKSGLPNDRFSAERPEGSISTLTIQRTEQRDSAMYRCASSSIAGRDEQYFGPGTRLTVT.

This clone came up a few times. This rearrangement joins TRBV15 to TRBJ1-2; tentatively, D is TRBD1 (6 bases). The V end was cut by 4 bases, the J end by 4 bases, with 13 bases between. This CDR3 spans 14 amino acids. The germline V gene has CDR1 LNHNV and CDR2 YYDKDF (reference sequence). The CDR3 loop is CATSKEGGAYGYTF. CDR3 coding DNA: TGTGCCACCAGCAAAGAAGGGGGAGCCTATGGCTACACCTTC.

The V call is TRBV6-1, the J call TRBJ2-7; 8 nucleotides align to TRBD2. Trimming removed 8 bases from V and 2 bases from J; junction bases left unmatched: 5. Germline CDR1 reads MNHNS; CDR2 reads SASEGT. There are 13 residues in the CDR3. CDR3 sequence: CASPGRGAYEQYF. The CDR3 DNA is TGTGCCAGCCCGGGGCGGGGGGCCTACGAGCAGTACTTC.

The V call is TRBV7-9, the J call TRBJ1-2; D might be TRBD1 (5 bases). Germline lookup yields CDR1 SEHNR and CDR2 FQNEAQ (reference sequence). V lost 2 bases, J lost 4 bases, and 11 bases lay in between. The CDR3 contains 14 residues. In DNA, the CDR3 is TGTGCCAGCAGCTTAAATCAGGGCGCCTATGGCTACACCTTC. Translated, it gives CASSLNQGAYGYTF.

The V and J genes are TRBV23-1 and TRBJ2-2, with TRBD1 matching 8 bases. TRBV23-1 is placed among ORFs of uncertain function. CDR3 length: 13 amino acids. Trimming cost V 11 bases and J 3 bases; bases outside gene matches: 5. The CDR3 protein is CAWTGWDTGELFF. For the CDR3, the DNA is TGCGCCTGGACAGGGTGGGACACCGGGGAGCTGTTTTTT.

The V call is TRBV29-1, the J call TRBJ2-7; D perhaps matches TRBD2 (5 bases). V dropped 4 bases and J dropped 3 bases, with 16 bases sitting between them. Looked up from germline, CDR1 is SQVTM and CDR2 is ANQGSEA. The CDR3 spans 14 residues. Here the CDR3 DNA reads TGCAGCGTTGTTTTCGGGGTTGGAAACTACGAGCAGTACTTC. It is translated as CSVVFGVGNYEQYF.

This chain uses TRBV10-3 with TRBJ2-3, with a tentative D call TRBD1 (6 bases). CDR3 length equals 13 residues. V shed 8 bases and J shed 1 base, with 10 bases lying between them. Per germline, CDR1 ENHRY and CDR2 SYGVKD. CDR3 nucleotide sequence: TGTGCCATCCGGACAGCCGGCACAGATACGCAGTATTTT. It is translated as CAIRTAGTDTQYF.

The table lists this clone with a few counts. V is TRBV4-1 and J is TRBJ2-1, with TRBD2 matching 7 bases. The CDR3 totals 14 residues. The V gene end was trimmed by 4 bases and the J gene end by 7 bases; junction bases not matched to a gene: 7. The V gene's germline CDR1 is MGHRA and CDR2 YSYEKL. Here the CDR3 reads CASSPPAGENEQFF. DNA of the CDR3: TGCGCCAGCAGCCCCCCCGCGGGGGAAAATGAGCAGTTCTTC.